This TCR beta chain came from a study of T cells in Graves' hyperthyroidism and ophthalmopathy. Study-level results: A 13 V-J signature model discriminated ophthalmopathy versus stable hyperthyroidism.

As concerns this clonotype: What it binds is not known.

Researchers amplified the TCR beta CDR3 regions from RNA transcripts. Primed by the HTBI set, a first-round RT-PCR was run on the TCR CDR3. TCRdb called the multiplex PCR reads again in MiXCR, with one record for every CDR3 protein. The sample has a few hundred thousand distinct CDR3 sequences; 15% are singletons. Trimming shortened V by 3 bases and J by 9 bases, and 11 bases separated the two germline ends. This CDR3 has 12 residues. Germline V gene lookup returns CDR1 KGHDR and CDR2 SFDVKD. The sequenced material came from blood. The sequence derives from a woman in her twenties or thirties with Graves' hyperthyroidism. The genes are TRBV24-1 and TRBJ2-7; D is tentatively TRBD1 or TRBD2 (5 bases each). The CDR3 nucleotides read TGTGCCACCAGTGATCAAGCCGGGACGCAGTACTTC. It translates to CATSDQAGTQYF.